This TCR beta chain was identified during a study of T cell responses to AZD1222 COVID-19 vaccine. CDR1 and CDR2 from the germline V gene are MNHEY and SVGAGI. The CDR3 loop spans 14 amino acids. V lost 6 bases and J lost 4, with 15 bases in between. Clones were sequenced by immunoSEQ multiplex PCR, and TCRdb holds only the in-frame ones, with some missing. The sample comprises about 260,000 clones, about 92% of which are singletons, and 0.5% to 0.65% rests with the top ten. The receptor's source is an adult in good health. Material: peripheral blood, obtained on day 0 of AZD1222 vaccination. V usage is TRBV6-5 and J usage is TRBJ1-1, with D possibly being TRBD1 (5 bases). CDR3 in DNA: TGTGCCAGCAGCCGGGGCAGGGTGGCCACTGAAGCTTTCTTT. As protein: CASSRGRVATEAFF.